This entry concerns a single TCR beta chain. The antigen is unknown. This sample stems from a study of blood T cells in healthy people across ages. About the study: Template switching retrieved approximately one barcoded beta molecule for each two T cells. Points from the study as a whole: Roughly linear declines in TCR beta diversity per million T cells occurred with age.

This CDR3 has 14 residues. The V gene's germline CDR1 is MNHEY and CDR2 SMNVEV (reference sequence). A second 7 to 11 cycle PCR used barcoded and J-beta primers. A template-switch adaptor containing 12 random nucleotides labeled each cDNA molecule. Any given sample supplied a minimum of 2.5 million CDR3-containing paired-end reads. MiXCR was run by TCRdb on the 5' RACE reads, yielding one entry per CDR3 protein. Among 800,000 to 1,000,000 distinct CDR3 sequences listed, approximately 49% were seen once. Input material: blood. The clonotype was recovered from a man aged 30-40 years in good health. This chain links TRBV27 with TRBJ2-4, with a tentative D call TRBD1 (6 bases). Judging by the DNA end, TRBJ2-7 fits better; the J call may be wrong. CDR3 amino acids: CASSKGDLRYEQYF. CDR3 in DNA: TGTGCCAGCAGTAAGGGGGACCTACGCTACGAGCAGTACTTC.